What follows are 28 T cell receptor beta chains derived from one specimen sequenced in a study of T cell responses to AZD1222 COVID-19 vaccine. TCRdb's table, derived via immunoSEQ multiplex PCR, lists solely in-frame clones and lacks some. The sample holds 70,000 to 80,000 clones; roughly 75% are singletons and the top ten take 47%. The specimen comprised peripheral blood, sampled 28 days after the second AZD1222 dose. All receptors come from an adult who received the AZD1222 COVID-19 vaccine.

This chain links TRBV6-5 with TRBJ2-2, with D possibly matching TRBD1 (5 bases). Trimming removed 5 bases at V and 2 bases at J, with 9 bases between. The CDR3 length is 14 residues. The germline CDR1 and CDR2 sequences are MNHEY and SVGAGI. The CDR3 DNA reads as TGTGCCAGCAGTAGGACATCCAACACCGGGGAGCTGTTTTTT. It yields the protein CASSRTSNTGELFF.

This chain uses TRBV6-2 or TRBV6-3 with TRBJ2-7; the D is unclear. The V end lost 5 bases, the J end lost 6 bases, and 8 bases lay between the germline ends. CDR1 is MNHEY, CDR2 SVGEGT, per germline. The CDR3 length is 11 residues. The CDR3, as DNA: TGTGCCAGCAGTAATCTGGGCGAGCAGTACTTC. It specifies CASSNLGEQYF.

The rearrangement links TRBV30 to TRBJ1-3; unclear D gene. Trimming removed 2 bases from V and 0 bases from J, with 5 bases in between. Per the germline V gene, CDR1 is GTSNPN and CDR2 is SVGIG (reference sequence). The CDR3 is 13 residues long. The CDR3 bases are TGTGCCTGGAGTCGAACCTCTGGAAACACCATATATTTT. Its translation: CAWSRTSGNTIYF.

V is TRBV7-2 and J is TRBJ2-2, with D possibly matching TRBD2 (6 bases). Germline values: CDR1 SGHTA, CDR2 FQGNSA. The CDR3 spans 19 residues. Trimming took 2 bases from V and 6 from J, leaving 25 bases between them. The CDR3 sequence is CASSLQMNSGLGVPGELFF. The DNA of the CDR3 is TGTGCCAGCAGCTTACAAATGAATAGCGGCTTAGGGGTGCCCGGGGAGCTGTTTTTT.

The genes are TRBV11-3 and TRBJ2-5, with 16 positions matching TRBD2. The CDR3 covers 17 residues. CDR1 SGHNT and CDR2 YENEEA come from the germline V gene. The J segment lost 0 bases and the V segment lost 5 bases, leaving 3 bases of the junction unmatched. The CDR3, as DNA: TGTGCCAGCAGCACGGGACTAGCGGGGGGGTACCAAGAGACCCAGTACTTC. This encodes CASSTGLAGGYQETQYF.

A remark on this clone: The junction departs from the called germline gene at one end, perhaps through a read error. This rearrangement joins TRBV19 to TRBJ1-2; a weak D match, TRBD1 (6 bases). The CDR3 runs 15 residues. CDR1 LNHDA and CDR2 SQIVND come from the germline V gene (reference sequence). CDR3: CVSYRESPPEHGYTF. DNA of the CDR3: TGTGTCAGTTACAGGGAGTCACCCCCCGAGCATGGCTACACCTTC.

The rearrangement links TRBV3-1 (or the pseudogene TRBV3-2) to TRBJ2-3, with TRBD2 matching over 8 bases. With V trimmed by 4 bases and J by 1 base, 7 bases remained unmatched. Germline V gene lookup returns CDR1 LGHDT and CDR2 YNNKEL (reference sequence). The CDR3 loop spans 16 amino acids. The CDR3 protein is CASSRGSAGGTDTQYF. The DNA of the CDR3 is TGTGCCAGCAGCCGGGGATCAGCGGGAGGCACAGATACGCAGTATTTT.

This clone occurred once. The chain employs TRBV15 and TRBJ2-7; 7 bases line up with TRBD1. Germline V gene lookup returns CDR1 LNHNV and CDR2 YYDKDF (reference sequence). The CDR3 length is 13 residues. Germline trimming cut 5 bases from V and 4 bases from J; bases unmatched to any gene: 5. This CDR3 reads CATSVGTVYEQYF. In nucleotides, the CDR3 is TGTGCCACCAGCGTCGGGACAGTGTACGAGCAGTACTTC.

This clone was seen more than once but under ten times. The CDR3: CASSMGLAEQYF. CDR3 DNA: TGTGCCAGTAGTATGGGACTAGCGGAGCAGTACTTC. The J gene is TRBJ2-7, the V gene TRBV19, with 10 bases lining up with TRBD2. V gave up 3 bases and J gave up 7 bases; unmatched junction bases: 0. Germline values: CDR1 LNHDA, CDR2 SQIVND (reference sequence). This CDR3 spans 12 amino acids.

The rearrangement uses TRBV7-9 and TRBJ2-7; the D gene is possibly TRBD1 (5 bases). The CDR3 covers 14 residues. Germline-derived CDR1 and CDR2 are SEHNR and FQNEAQ (reference sequence). V was cut by 1 base and J by 10 bases, with 17 bases left in between. CDR3 in amino acids: CASSLGPRVVAQYF. CDR3 coding DNA: TGTGCCAGCAGCTTAGGACCCAGGGTGGTGGCCCAGTACTTC.

The table lists this clone with a count of one. The chain uses TRBV3-1 (or the pseudogene TRBV3-2) and TRBJ1-1, with D unresolved. This CDR3 comprises 15 residues. Germline V CDR1 and CDR2: LGHDT, YNNKEL (reference sequence). Trimming took 4 bases from V and 0 from J, leaving 12 bases between them. The CDR3 coding sequence is TGTGCCAGCAGCCTCCAGGTAGGAATGAACACTGAAGCTTTCTTT. Protein product: CASSLQVGMNTEAFF.

Worth noting for this clone: The same CDR3 is also encoded by other DNA sequences in this sample. The genes are TRBV11-3 and TRBJ2-1, with D perhaps matching TRBD2 (6 bases). From germline, CDR1 is SGHNT and CDR2 YENEEA. CDR3 length equals 14 residues. Trimming shortened V by 9 bases and J by 3 bases, and 15 bases separated the two germline ends. This CDR3 reads CASSPEGFYNEQFF. CDR3 DNA sequence: TGTGCCAGTTCCCCGGAGGGGTTCTACAATGAGCAGTTCTTC.

The DNA for the CDR3 is TGTGCCAGCAGCCAAGGGGACTTTGGGGAGACCCAGTACTTC. Translating gives CASSQGDFGETQYF. This chain links TRBV3-1 (or the pseudogene TRBV3-2) with TRBJ2-5; tentatively, D is TRBD2 (6 bases). Between the trimmed V and J ends, which lost 1 base and 5 bases, there was a span of 11 bases. The CDR3 length is 14 residues. Per germline, CDR1 LGHDT and CDR2 YNNKEL (reference sequence).

As DNA, the CDR3 is TGTGCCAGCCGACAGGGATTAATCTACGAGCAGTACTTC. Residues: CASRQGLIYEQYF. J is TRBJ2-7 and V is TRBV12-3 or TRBV12-4, with 7 bases lining up with TRBD1. The length of the CDR3 is 13 residues. V lost 8 bases and J lost 3; bases outside the gene matches: 7.

The chain links TRBV19 to TRBJ1-3; D call uncertain. There are 14 residues in the CDR3. V was cut by 8 bases and J by 0 bases, with 11 bases left in between. Germline V gene data show CDR1 as LNHDA and CDR2 as SQIVND (reference sequence). The CDR3 loop reads CASSPSNSGNTIYF. The CDR3 nucleotides are TGTGCCAGTTCGCCCTCAAACTCTGGAAACACCATATATTTT.

The rearrangement joins TRBV30 to TRBJ2-4; 8 bases align to TRBD1. CDR1 GTSNPN and CDR2 SVGIG come from the germline V gene (reference sequence). The CDR3 covers 12 residues. J lost 8 bases, V lost 7 bases, and 7 bases had no gene match. The CDR3 protein is CASTGGGYIQYF. The CDR3, as DNA: TGTGCCTCAACAGGGGGTGGTTACATTCAGTACTTC.

This clone has a single count. This rearrangement joins TRBV3-1 (or the pseudogene TRBV3-2) to TRBJ2-5, with a possible D match to TRBD2 (5 bases). CDR3 length: 12 residues. Trimming pared 6 bases from V and 5 bases from J, leaving 10 bases between. Germline CDR1 and CDR2: LGHDT and YNNKEL (reference sequence). As DNA, the CDR3 is TGTGCCAGCAGGAGCGGTCGGGAGACCCAGTACTTC. It specifies CASRSGRETQYF.

The chain employs TRBV6-5 and TRBJ1-1; 7 bases map to TRBD1. This CDR3 has 13 amino acids. Germline-derived CDR1 and CDR2 are MNHEY and SVGAGI. The J segment lost 8 bases and the V segment lost 7 bases, leaving 10 bases of the junction unmatched. The CDR3 sequence is CASTKPGTVEAFF. CDR3 bases: TGTGCCAGCACCAAGCCCGGGACAGTAGAAGCTTTCTTT.

This clone has a handful of counts. V is TRBV12-2 and J is TRBJ2-6; the table's D call, TRBD1, was not checked against the DNA. TRBV12-2 is termed a pseudogene. The CDR3 covers 19 residues. The CDR3 spells CASRLDRPGAHSGANVLTF. In DNA, the CDR3 is TGTGCAAGTCGCTTAGACCGGCCAGGGGCCCACTCTGGGGCCAACGTCCTGACTTTC.

The chain is built from TRBV10-3 and TRBJ2-2; possible D gene TRBD1, 5 bases. CDR3 length: 14 amino acids. Trimming took 4 bases from V and 1 from J, leaving 7 bases between them. In germline, CDR1 is ENHRY, CDR2 SYGVKD. CDR3 nucleotides: TGTGCCATCAGTGGACAGCAGAACACCGGGGAGCTGTTTTTT. This sequence encodes CAISGQQNTGELFF.

This rearrangement joins TRBV6-1 to TRBJ1-6; D is ambiguous. Germline CDR1 and CDR2: MNHNS and SASEGT. The CDR3 sequence is 16 residues long. The ends were cut back, 0 bases at V and 7 bases at J, with 13 bases in the middle. Here the CDR3 reads CASSEALGGGNSPLHF. The CDR3 region has the DNA TGTGCCAGCAGTGAAGCACTGGGCGGTGGGAATTCACCCCTCCACTTT.

The V and J genes are TRBV11-2 and TRBJ1-1; D not resolved. The CDR3 contains 12 residues. Germline V gene lookup returns CDR1 SGHAT and CDR2 FQNNGV. Trimming removed 3 bases from V and 8 bases from J, with 10 bases in between. CDR3 in DNA: TGTGCCAGCAGCTTTGAGACACCCGAAGCTTTCTTT. Translating gives CASSFETPEAFF.

This clone was seen a single time. This chain uses TRBV5-1 with TRBJ2-3; possible D gene TRBD2, 6 bases. CDR1 and CDR2 from the germline V gene are SGHRS and YFSETQ. The CDR3 contains 15 residues. V dropped 4 bases and J dropped 5 bases, with 17 bases sitting between them. The CDR3 DNA reads as TGCGCCAGCAGCCTACAAGGCGGGGAACGAGATACGCAGTATTTT. This codes for CASSLQGGERDTQYF. Full variable domain (outside the CDR3, taken from reference TRBV5-1 and TRBJ2-3): KAGVTQTPRYLIKTRGQQVTLSCSPISGHRSVSWYQQTPGQGLQFLFEYFSETQRNKGNFPGRFSGRQFSNSRSEMNVSTLELGDSALYLCASSLQGGERDTQYFGPGTRLTVL.

The rearrangement links TRBV6-5 to TRBJ2-7; 7 bases map to TRBD1. J lost 4 bases, V lost 4 bases, and 7 bases had no gene match. The germline V gene encodes CDR1 MNHEY and CDR2 SVGAGI. The length of the CDR3 is 14 residues. As DNA, the CDR3 is TGTGCCAGCAGTTCCGGGACAGAAAGATACGAGCAGTACTTC. As protein: CASSSGTERYEQYF.

V usage is TRBV29-1 and J usage is TRBJ2-5; D unclear. The germline V gene has CDR1 SQVTM and CDR2 ANQGSEA. V lost 3 bases, J lost 5 bases, and 7 bases lay in between. The CDR3 runs 11 residues. The CDR3 protein is CSVEAGETQYF. The CDR3 nucleotides are TGCAGCGTTGAGGCCGGGGAGACCCAGTACTTC.

This clone was detected once. The genes are TRBV30 and TRBJ2-3; D remains unclear. Trimming shortened V by 5 bases and J by 6 bases, and 12 bases separated the two germline ends. This CDR3 contains 12 residues. The germline V gene encodes CDR1 GTSNPN and CDR2 SVGIG (reference sequence). This CDR3 reads CAWSGLRDTQYF. The CDR3, as DNA: TGTGCCTGGTCCGGCCTTAGGGATACGCAGTATTTT.

V and J are TRBV2 and TRBJ1-5; D possibly corresponds to TRBD1 (6 bases). The ends were cut back, 3 bases at V and 4 bases at J, with 13 bases in the middle. The germline V gene has CDR1 SNHLY and CDR2 FYNNEI. The CDR3 covers 15 residues. The CDR3: CASSDVRGNNQPQHF. For the CDR3, the DNA is TGTGCCAGCAGTGACGTGAGGGGGAATAATCAGCCCCAGCATTTT.

For this clone: It is likely a read error, because the conserved phenylalanine at the end of the CDR3 is missing. The DNA is omitted, as the CDR3 cannot be located on it reliably, and the CDR3 follows TCRdb's listing. The J gene is TRBJ2-4, the V gene TRBV9; the tabulated D call, TRBD1, remains unverified against the DNA. Germline-derived CDR1 and CDR2 are SGDLS and YYNGEE. The CDR3 is 11 residues long, ends included. This CDR3 is CASSDPGQPSV.